This entry features one T cell receptor (beta chain) sequence. It lacks a known antigen. Base qualities are not at hand, and no much larger clone is one base apart. The germline V gene encodes CDR1 SGHAT and CDR2 FQNNGV. Including cysteine and phenylalanine, the CDR3 has 15 amino acids. CDR3 DNA only is kept here, 45 bases in frame from base 1. Here V drops 2 bases and J drops 6 bases, and the junction holds 4 bases not matched to any gene. The data originate from a study (dated by TCRdb to the mid-2010s). The library was built by means of RT-PCR. Sequenced on an Illumina MiSeq. The public reads were reanalyzed by TCRdb: fastp trimming at Q25, MiXCR alignment, in-frame beta chains only. Rows with one shared CDR3 protein collapse into an entry with the most common genes and DNA. In this sample the table shows approximately 720,000 distinct CDR3 sequences, 13% to 15% of which occur a single time. About 3.6% of the sample belongs to the ten largest clones.

Sequenced: memory CD4+ T cells from blood. The rearranged chain carries TRBV11-2 and TRBJ1-6; 7 bases in between match TRBD1. This clonotype was obtained from a female donor in good health, serving as a healthy control. The CDR3 in this case is CASSLRGQTNSPLHF. Read as DNA, the sequence is TGTGCCAGCAGCTTACGGGGACAGACTAATTCACCCCTCCACTTT.